This T cell receptor beta chain derives from a study of T cell clones after liver transplantation. Across the whole study: TCRbeta sequencing after a pre-transplant mixed lymphocyte reaction identified graft-donor-reactive clones, later tracked in post-transplant blood.

Sequencing was performed with immunoSEQ multiplex PCR; in TCRdb, only in-frame clones are kept and a portion is missing. This sample carries over 15,000 clones, 80% to 90% of them seen once, and the ten largest clones take approximately 13%. Overall study findings and caveats: The donor-reactive repertoire was only partly measurable in two subjects, lacking donor cells.

This clone is a singleton in its sample. Its antigen remains unidentified. The germline V gene has CDR1 SNHLY and CDR2 FYNNEI. CDR3 length equals 16 residues. The junction had 12 bases not matched to a gene; V was cut back by 6 bases and J by 1 base. The sample here was CD8+ T cells from blood, taken before liver transplant. The sequence was obtained from a human donor who received a liver transplant. The chain employs TRBV2 and TRBJ2-7; 7 nucleotides agree with TRBD1. The CDR3 here is CASSRKTGQTSYEQYF. The CDR3, as DNA: TGTGCCAGCAGCCGCAAAACGGGACAGACATCCTACGAGCAGTACTTC.